This passage covers 12 T cell receptor beta chains from one sample sequenced in a study of T cells in Graves' hyperthyroidism and ophthalmopathy. Amplification targeted TCR beta CDR3 regions from RNA transcripts. With the HTBI primer set, the TCR CDR3 went through a first round of RT-PCR. TCRdb used MiXCR to reprocess the multiplex PCR reads, holding one entry per CDR3 protein. Among fewer than 450,000 distinct CDR3 sequences listed, 18% were seen once. Source material: blood. The receptors shown here come from a man in his late teens or twenties with Graves' ophthalmopathy.

Remarks on this clonotype: One end of the junction is discordant with germline, which a read error may explain. This rearrangement joins TRBV10-2 to TRBJ1-2; no clear D. Looked up from germline, CDR1 is WSHSY and CDR2 is SAAADI. The length of the CDR3 is 14 residues. In DNA, the CDR3 is TGCGTCAGCAGTGAGTCCGCCCGGGCCTATGGCTACACCTTC. Amino acids: CVSSESARAYGYTF.

This clonotype was observed at least ten times. This chain uses TRBV11-2 with TRBJ2-1; a possible D gene is TRBD1 (6 bases). This CDR3 has 14 residues. Germline values: CDR1 SGHAT, CDR2 FQNNGV. V was cut by 2 bases and J by 9 bases, with 14 bases left in between. CDR3 region: CASSLYEGDLEQFF. CDR3 DNA sequence: TGTGCCAGCAGCTTATATGAGGGGGACCTTGAGCAGTTCTTC.

V gene TRBV6-1 combines with J gene TRBJ1-1, with 7 bases matching TRBD1. Trimming took 0 bases from V and 0 from J; bases not matched to a gene: 1. The CDR3 has 15 residues. CDR1 is MNHNS and CDR2 is SASEGT in the germline V gene. The CDR3 DNA reads as TGTGCCAGCAGTGAAGCTCAGGGGGTGAACACTGAAGCTTTCTTT. Translation gives CASSEAQGVNTEAFF.

This clonotype came up a few times. This rearrangement joins TRBV27 to TRBJ1-4; D is uncertain. V lost 6 bases and J lost 5, with 19 bases in between. The CDR3 contains 16 residues. Germline V gene lookup returns CDR1 MNHEY and CDR2 SMNVEV (reference sequence). In nucleotides, the CDR3 is TGTGCCAGCAGACCGCACCCGCCGCCGGGCAATGAAAAACTGTTTTTT. Its protein product is CASRPHPPPGNEKLFF.

This clonotype has ten or more counts. The V call is TRBV2, the J call TRBJ2-3; possible D gene TRBD2, 5 bases. This CDR3 comprises 13 residues. V was clipped by 8 bases and J by 1 base, with 10 bases between them. Germline V gene data show CDR1 as SNHLY and CDR2 as FYNNEI. The CDR3 reads CASGWRGTDTQYF. The DNA for the CDR3 is TGTGCCAGCGGGTGGCGGGGCACAGATACGCAGTATTTT.

Ten or more counts support this clonotype. V is TRBV5-1 and J is TRBJ2-7; D is possibly TRBD1 or TRBD2 (5 bases each). The CDR3 loop spans 14 amino acids. Germline loops: CDR1 SGHRS, CDR2 YFSETQ. V lost 4 bases to trimming and J lost 3 bases, with 14 bases between them. CDR3 DNA sequence: TGCGCCAGCAGCGACTTGGGACGGAGCTACGAGCAGTACTTC. This codes for CASSDLGRSYEQYF.

The chain has TRBV4-1 and TRBJ1-5; D perhaps matches TRBD1 (6 bases). Germline CDR1 reads MGHRA; CDR2 reads YSYEKL. CDR3 length: 16 amino acids. Trimming removed 0 bases at V and 7 bases at J, with 16 bases between. CDR3 residues: CASSQDPPSGEQPQHF. CDR3 DNA: TGCGCCAGCAGCCAAGATCCCCCCTCAGGGGAGCAGCCCCAGCATTTT.

The sample holds a few counts of this clonotype. The J gene is TRBJ2-2, the V gene TRBV20-1; 8 bases match TRBD1. Germline loops: CDR1 DFQATT, CDR2 SNEGSKA (reference sequence). CDR3 length: 14 residues. Trimming removed 3 bases from V and 3 bases from J; junction bases left unmatched: 3. The CDR3 is CSASEDRDTGELFF. The CDR3, as DNA: TGCAGTGCTAGTGAGGACAGGGACACCGGGGAGCTGTTTTTT.

This clonotype was recorded many times. V gene TRBV18 combines with J gene TRBJ1-4, with D possibly matching TRBD1 (5 bases). Trimming took off 1 base at V and 8 bases at J, with 11 bases between the two ends. CDR1 and CDR2 (germline): KGHSH, LQKENI. The CDR3 length is 14 residues. In DNA, the CDR3 is TGTGCCAGCTCACCACGGGACGGAAGCGAAAAACTGTTTTTT. Its translation: CASSPRDGSEKLFF.

The chain couples TRBV10-1 to TRBJ2-2; 7 bases match TRBD1. This CDR3 spans 18 amino acids. Per the germline V gene, CDR1 is WNHNN and CDR2 is SYGVQD (reference sequence). V gave up 0 bases and J gave up 1 base; unmatched junction bases: 8. Written as DNA, the CDR3 is TGCGCCAGCAGTGAGTCGACGGACAGGACCGTGAACACCGGGGAGCTGTTTTTT. This sequence encodes CASSESTDRTVNTGELFF.

The chain couples TRBV7-9 to TRBJ2-3, with 8 bases lining up with TRBD2. From germline, CDR1 is SEHNR and CDR2 FQNEAQ (reference sequence). The CDR3 consists of 20 residues. V was clipped by 5 bases and J by 4 bases; unmatched bases: 23. The DNA of the CDR3 is TGTGCCAGCAGCCAAGATAAAGTCCCTAGCGGGCTCGTCCGACCAGATACGCAGTATTTT. As protein: CASSQDKVPSGLVRPDTQYF.

This clonotype has at least ten counts. J is TRBJ2-3 and V is TRBV28; the D is unclear. The CDR3 contains 13 residues. Germline CDR1 reads MDHEN; CDR2 reads SYDVKM. V was pared by 5 bases and J by 8 bases, with 14 bases between. Here the CDR3 DNA reads TGTGCCAGCAGTCCACACGGCCGGTTTACGCAGTATTTT. It translates to CASSPHGRFTQYF.